This section outlines one T cell receptor (beta chain) sequence together with its context. V lost 8 bases, J lost 0 bases, and 3 bases stayed unmatched. This CDR3 has 14 amino acids. CDR1 SNHLY and CDR2 FYNNEI come from the germline V gene. The protocol was immunoSEQ multiplex PCR, while the TCRdb copy is restricted to in-frame clones and leaves out a portion. The sample consists of 150,000 to 200,000 clones, 82% of them appearing once. This sample was included in a study of blood T cell repertoires in COVID-19. The overall study: Spain, Italy and the United States supplied samples that represented acute and convalescent COVID-19.

Those who participated ranged in age from roughly 18 to 89 years and resided in about two dozen US areas. The rearrangement links TRBV2 to TRBJ2-3; 9 nucleotides match TRBD2. The receptor was isolated from a middle-aged man who had recovered from COVID-19. What was sequenced was PBMCs or T cells enriched from blood (not recorded which). CDR3 bases: TGTGCCAGCTGGGCGGGAGGGAGCACAGATACGCAGTATTTT. This codes for CASWAGGSTDTQYF.